Presented here are 7 T cell receptor beta chains from one specimen sequenced in a study of beta chain features in type 1 diabetes. Their target antigens are unknown. Reverse transcribing all isolated RNA meant expressed TCRB transcripts were sequenced. Clones were read by immunoSEQ multiplex PCR, and TCRdb kept only the in-frame ones, dropping some. The sample lists 350,000 to 400,000 clones; over 10% were seen once. General study points: Shorter TCRB CDR3s, moderately but significantly so, marked every one of the four CD4+ subsets in Type 1 diabetes patients.

The sequenced sample consisted of naive CD4+ T cells from blood. The source is a woman between 18 and 30 years old with type 1 diabetes.

This clone was counted between two and nine times. V is TRBV2 and J is TRBJ2-1; 11 bases fit TRBD2. The germline V gene has CDR1 SNHLY and CDR2 FYNNEI. V dropped 1 base and J dropped 1; count of bases not matched to a gene: 6. CDR3 length: 18 residues. CDR3 DNA sequence: TGTGCCAGCAGTGAAGGCTTGGGACTAGCGGATTCCTACAATGAGCAGTTCTTC. Translating it yields CASSEGLGLADSYNEQFF. Looking up the rest from reference TRBV2 and TRBJ2-1 gives the full variable domain: EPEVTQTPSHQVTQMGQEVILRCVPISNHLYFYWYRQILGQKVEFLVSFYNNEISEKSEIFDDQFSVERPDGSNFTLKIRSTKLEDSAMYFCASSEGLGLADSYNEQFFGPGTRLTVL.

This clone has only a few counts. The chain joins TRBV7-2 to TRBJ2-1, with no clear D. The germline gives CDR1 SGHTA, CDR2 FQGNSA. This CDR3 contains 13 residues. V lost 5 bases, J lost 8 bases, and 13 bases lay in between. The chain's CDR3 is CASSPLETYEQFF. CDR3 in DNA: TGTGCCAGCAGCCCGCTCGAAACTTATGAGCAGTTCTTC.

There are a few counts of this clone. The chain uses TRBV30 and TRBJ1-5; TRBD1 might be the D (5 bases). The CDR3 has 14 residues. V lost 0 bases, J lost 7 bases, and 13 bases lay in between. The germline gives CDR1 GTSNPN, CDR2 SVGIG (reference sequence). CDR3 sequence: CAWSVQTGTQPQHF. The DNA for the CDR3 is TGTGCCTGGAGTGTACAAACAGGCACACAGCCCCAGCATTTT.

This clone has just a few counts. This chain joins TRBV5-1 and TRBJ2-5; 11 bases align to TRBD1. V was clipped by 4 bases and J by 3 bases; unmatched bases: 5. Looked up from germline, CDR1 is SGHRS and CDR2 is YFSETQ. The CDR3 extends over 15 amino acids. This CDR3 is CASSHRTGGEETQYF. The DNA of the CDR3 is TGCGCCAGCAGCCACCGGACAGGGGGCGAAGAGACCCAGTACTTC.

This chain uses TRBV7-2 with TRBJ1-4; D is unclear. Trimming stripped 1 base from V and 8 bases from J, with 11 bases between. The CDR3 length is 14 residues. The germline CDR1 and CDR2 sequences are SGHTA and FQGNSA. CDR3 DNA: TGTGCCAGCAGCTTAGGAGGGTTACAGGAAAAACTGTTTTTT. Translation: CASSLGGLQEKLFF.

The chain links TRBV28 to TRBJ2-1; perhaps TRBD1 as D (5 bases). V gave up 2 bases and J gave up 2 bases, with 7 bases separating them. CDR1 is MDHEN, CDR2 SYDVKM, per germline. The CDR3 sequence is 14 residues long. This CDR3 is CASSLTQAYNEQFF. CDR3 nucleotide sequence: TGTGCCAGCAGTTTAACACAGGCCTACAATGAGCAGTTCTTC.

The chain is built from TRBV6-5 and TRBJ1-1; D not certain. The CDR3 has 12 residues. V was trimmed by 6 bases and J by 4 bases, leaving 9 bases between them. Germline V gene lookup returns CDR1 MNHEY and CDR2 SVGAGI. In nucleotides, the CDR3 is TGTGCCAGCAGCCACTCGGGCACTGAAGCTTTCTTT. The encoded protein is CASSHSGTEAFF.